A selection of T cell receptor beta chains follows, all from one sample in a study of T cell repertoires in cytomegalovirus infection. Their antigens remain unidentified. MiXCR was run by TCRdb on the reads, yielding one entry per CDR3 protein. Of about 700,000 distinct CDR3 sequences listed, around a third are singletons. Source: cultured PBMCs, taken from culture after CMV antigen stimulation. These receptors were obtained from a human donor in good health (CMV status not recorded). Some clones in this sample may be carry-over from other donors' samples. The CDR3 runs from the conserved cysteine through the conserved F or W. The D gene is left open where the match is weak. Size tells how often a clone was seen (once, few, many) or the class of an expanded clone, and some rows leave it out.

>-|-|TRBV2|TRBJ1-5
CASSEASYVQPQHF
TGTGCCAGCAGTGAAGCTAGTTATGTTCAGCCCCAGCATTTT
>few|-|TRBV4-1|TRBJ1-4
CASSQDGGVEKLFF
TGCGCCAGCAGCCAAGATGGGGGGGTTGAAAAACTGTTTTTT
>few|TRBD2|TRBV7-6|TRBJ2-1
CASSRGASGGAGSYNEQFF
TGTGCCAGCAGCCGTGGGGCTAGCGGGGGGGCCGGGTCCTACAATGAGCAGTTCTTC
>once|TRBD1|TRBV7-9|TRBJ1-4
CASSSDNRGGKLFF
TGTGCCAGCAGCTCTGACAACAGGGGCGGAAAACTGTTTTTT
>-|-|TRBV10-3|TRBJ2-1
CAISESVTPGQQFF
TGTGCCATCAGTGAGAGTGTGACACCGGGACAGCAGTTCTTC
>once|TRBD1|TRBV28|TRBJ1-6
CASRTRDRSAFRSYSPLHF
TGTGCCAGCAGGACCCGGGACAGGTCTGCATTTAGATCGTATTCACCCCTCCACTTT
>-|-|TRBV7-2|TRBJ1-1
CASSLRPTGTEAFF
TGTGCCAGCAGCTTGCGACCGACCGGGACTGAAGCTTTCTTT
>few|-|TRBV7-9|TRBJ2-5
CASSPLQAGETQYF
TGTGCCAGCAGCCCGCTACAGGCCGGGGAGACCCAGTACTTC
>-|-|TRBV7-9|TRBJ1-1
CASSPKVMTVNTEAFF
TGTGCCAGCAGCCCCAAAGTCATGACAGTGAACACTGAAGCTTTCTTT
>few|-|TRBV7-3|TRBJ2-1
CATLADSYNEQFF
TGTGCCACCCTTGCAGATTCCTACAATGAGCAGTTCTTC
>-|TRBD1|TRBV19|TRBJ2-5
CASKSGQGGMTQYF
TGTGCCAGCAAGTCGGGACAGGGAGGTATGACCCAGTACTTC
>few|-|TRBV6-6|TRBJ2-5
CASTMTSKGETQYF
TGTGCCAGCACCATGACTTCAAAGGGAGAGACCCAGTACTTC
>-|-|TRBV7-2|TRBJ2-3
CASSYLGSWGNTDTQYF
TGTGCCAGCAGCTACCTCGGATCGTGGGGGAACACAGATACGCAGTATTTT
>many|-|TRBV7-2|TRBJ2-7
CASSLLVAYEQYF
TGTGCCAGCAGCTTACTGGTGGCCTACGAGCAGTACTTC
>few|-|TRBV7-9|TRBJ2-1
CASSLTSAYNEQFF
TGTGCCAGCAGCTTAACTAGTGCGTACAATGAGCAGTTCTTC
>many|TRBD2|TRBV14|TRBJ2-5
CASSAGTSGSGETQYF
TGTGCCAGCAGCGCGGGGACTAGCGGGAGCGGGGAGACCCAGTACTTC
>few|-|TRBV27|TRBJ2-7
CASSSAKFYEQYF
TGTGCCAGCAGTTCGGCAAAATTCTACGAGCAGTACTTC
>-|-|TRBV6-2/TRBV6-3|TRBJ1-5
CASSYDVRSLALPQHF
TGTGCCAGCAGTTACGACGTACGTAGCCTTGCGTTGCCCCAGCATTTT
>few|-|TRBV18|TRBJ1-1
CASSQGMGMNTEAFF
TGTGCCAGCTCACAGGGGATGGGAATGAACACTGAAGCTTTCTTT
>-|TRBD2|TRBV20-1|TRBJ2-1
CSARGGLAGEYNEQFF
TGCAGTGCTAGAGGGGGGCTAGCGGGAGAATACAATGAGCAGTTCTTC
>-|TRBD1|TRBV11-2|TRBJ1-2
CASSPRTGANYGYTF
TGTGCCAGCAGCCCCCGGACAGGGGCTAACTATGGCTACACCTTC
>-|-|TRBV27|TRBJ2-7
CASSPGAGSSYEQYF
TGTGCCAGCAGCCCGGGGGCAGGAAGCTCCTACGAGCAGTACTTC
>-|-|TRBV20-1|TRBJ1-1
CSGDEWGSTEAFF
TGCAGTGGGGACGAGTGGGGATCCACTGAAGCTTTCTTT